These 24 T cell receptor beta chains share one sample of origin, sequenced in a study of blood T cell repertoires in COVID-19 (dated by TCRdb to the early 2020s). The method behind the library was the immunoSEQ multiplex PCR assay. Imported from immuneACCESS, the table was reduced by TCRdb to in-frame sequences with V and J called. These copies leave out some clones; in studies compared against another copy, an unresolved V gene accounts for under half, and the cause of the remainder is not known. The sample has 110,000 or so clones on record, under 80% of them singletons. Jointly, the top ten make up roughly 2.6% of the sample. The sample consisted of peripheral blood. Every receptor here comes from a man between 50 and 59 years old with acute or convalescent COVID-19.

V gene TRBV2 combines with J gene TRBJ2-3, with 10 bases aligning to TRBD1. Trimming took 9 bases from V and 1 from J; bases not matched to a gene: 4. The CDR3 consists of 14 residues. The germline gives CDR1 SNHLY, CDR2 FYNNEI. In DNA form, the CDR3 reads TGTGCCAGGGGACAGGGGTTCCGCACAGATACGCAGTATTTT. This encodes CARGQGFRTDTQYF.

CDR3 protein: CASSPQGTSYEQYF. The CDR3 region has the DNA TGTGCCAGCAGCCCGCAGGGAACCTCCTACGAGCAGTACTTC. The J gene is TRBJ2-7, the V gene TRBV7-9; a weak D match, TRBD1 (5 bases). This CDR3 is built from 14 residues. Germline V gives CDR1 SEHNR, CDR2 FQNEAQ (reference sequence). Trimming shortened V by 5 bases and J by 0 bases, and 11 bases separated the two germline ends.

This chain links TRBV6-4 with TRBJ1-1; tentative D call: TRBD1 (6 bases). Germline CDR1 reads MRHNA; CDR2 reads SNTAGT. Trimming left V 0 bases short and J 7 bases short, with 24 bases between. This CDR3 region has 18 residues. This CDR3 reads CASSDSWLRGGRRVEAFF. The DNA of the CDR3 is TGTGCCAGCAGTGACTCGTGGTTGAGGGGGGGGCGACGAGTTGAAGCTTTCTTT.

The V and J genes are TRBV27 and TRBJ2-3; the D is unclear. The ends were cut back, 2 bases at V and 6 bases at J, with 12 bases in the middle. Germline CDR1 and CDR2: MNHEY and SMNVEV (reference sequence). This CDR3 comprises 14 residues. The CDR3, as DNA: TGTGCCAGCAGTTTAACTAAGGCCTCCGATACGCAGTATTTT. The encoded protein is CASSLTKASDTQYF.

In regard to this clone: Compared with germline, one end of the junction differs, possibly owing to a read error. The J gene is TRBJ2-3, the V gene TRBV11-2; no clear D. The CDR3 has 13 amino acids. Germline lookup yields CDR1 SGHAT and CDR2 FQNNGV. The CDR3 DNA follows: TGTGCCAGCAGCTTAGGGAGCAGAGATACGCAGTATTTT. Translating it yields CASSLGSRDTQYF.

This clone was picked up one time. The chain has TRBV6-6 and TRBJ1-4; 7 bases align to TRBD1. CDR1 MNHNY and CDR2 SVGAGI come from the germline V gene (reference sequence). The V gene end was trimmed by 7 bases and the J gene end by 4 bases; junction bases not matched to a gene: 6. This CDR3 spans 14 amino acids. This chain's CDR3 is CASTLDRLNEKLFF. The CDR3 DNA follows: TGTGCCAGCACCTTGGACAGGCTTAATGAAAAACTGTTTTTT.

The chain joins TRBV13 to TRBJ2-1; no firm D call. Germline V CDR1 and CDR2: PRHDT, FYEKMQ (reference sequence). Deletions cut 2 bases from V and 7 bases from J, with 18 bases between. The CDR3 is 16 amino acids. DNA for the CDR3: TGTGCCAGCAGCTTACGCAGCGACGGCCAGATGAATGAGCAGTTCTTC. Amino acid sequence: CASSLRSDGQMNEQFF.

The chain employs TRBV4-1 and TRBJ1-5; unclear D gene. The CDR3 contains 15 residues. Trimming stripped 0 bases from V and 0 bases from J, with 6 bases between. The germline gives CDR1 MGHRA, CDR2 YSYEKL. CDR3 nucleotides: TGCGCCAGCAGCCAAGATCAGAATAGCAATCAGCCCCAGCATTTT. It specifies CASSQDQNSNQPQHF.

V usage is TRBV5-6 and J usage is TRBJ1-1; D is unclear. Germline loops: CDR1 SGHDT, CDR2 YYEEEE. This CDR3 contains 15 residues. Trimming shortened V by 1 base and J by 1 base, and 11 bases separated the two germline ends. The CDR3 region is CASSLNPGRNTEAFF. DNA of the CDR3: TGTGCCAGCAGCTTGAACCCCGGGAGGAACACTGAAGCTTTCTTT.

In its sample, this clone was seen once. J is TRBJ2-1 and V is TRBV19; 7 bases match TRBD2. CDR1 and CDR2 from the germline V gene are LNHDA and SQIVND (reference sequence). The length of the CDR3 is 14 residues. V lost 7 bases, J lost 1 base, and 4 bases stayed unmatched. This chain's CDR3 is CASKGGTSYNEQFF. The DNA of the CDR3 is TGTGCCAGTAAGGGAGGGACTTCCTACAATGAGCAGTTCTTC.

The chain uses TRBV21-1 and TRBJ2-3; the tabulated D call, TRBD2, remains unverified against the DNA. TRBV21-1 is annotated as a pseudogene. This CDR3 region has 17 residues. Here the CDR3 reads CASSNQGLAGCTDTQYF. Written as DNA, the CDR3 is TGTGCCAGCAGCAATCAGGGACTAGCGGGCTGCACAGATACGCAGTATTTT.

The chain has TRBV10-2 and TRBJ2-7; TRBD2 matches at 8 bases. CDR1 and CDR2 (germline): WSHSY, SAAADI. V dropped 6 bases and J dropped 0; count of bases not matched to a gene: 4. The CDR3 runs to 14 residues. CDR3 sequence reads: CASRTSGDSYEQYF. CDR3 coding DNA: TGCGCCAGCAGAACTAGCGGCGACTCCTACGAGCAGTACTTC.

About this clone: Mismatch with germline at one junction end may stem from a read error. V usage is TRBV4-1 and J usage is TRBJ1-1; 11 nucleotides match TRBD1. CDR3 length: 13 residues. The germline gives CDR1 MGHRA, CDR2 YSYEKL. The CDR3 spells CAGRGQGVSEAFF. Here the CDR3 DNA reads TGCGCCGGCAGGGGACAGGGGGTATCTGAAGCTTTCTTT.

This chain connects TRBV2 to TRBJ1-6; possibly TRBD1 for D (5 bases). The length of the CDR3 is 14 residues. V lost 5 bases to trimming and J lost 7 bases, with 12 bases between them. CDR1 and CDR2 (germline): SNHLY, FYNNEI. CDR3 nucleotide sequence: TGTGCCAGCAGTCCGGGACTTGAGAATTCACCCCTCCACTTT. Amino acids: CASSPGLENSPLHF.

CDR3 sequence (DNA): TGTGCCAGCAGCTTAGCGGCAGGGGGCTATGGCTACACCTTC. Its protein product is CASSLAAGGYGYTF. The chain has TRBV7-9 and TRBJ1-2, with 7 bases lining up with TRBD1. Germline V gene data show CDR1 as SEHNR and CDR2 as FQNEAQ (reference sequence). The CDR3 length is 14 residues. J gave up 4 bases and V 0 bases, and 2 bases lay outside the gene matches.

The chain couples TRBV11-2 to TRBJ2-5, with 11 bases lining up with TRBD1. In germline, CDR1 is SGHAT, CDR2 FQNNGV. Trimming at V came to 3 bases and at J to 4 bases, leaving 10 bases not matched to a gene. The CDR3 loop spans 17 amino acids. The CDR3 region is CASSFGGTGTGGETQYF. The CDR3 DNA reads TGTGCCAGCAGCTTCGGTGGGACCGGGACAGGGGGAGAGACCCAGTACTTC. Looking up the rest from reference TRBV11-2 and TRBJ2-5 gives the full variable domain: EAGVAQSPRYKIIEKRQSVAFWCNPISGHATLYWYQQILGQGPKLLIQFQNNGVVDDSQLPKDRFSAERLKGVDSTLKIQPAKLEDSAVYLCASSFGGTGTGGETQYFGPGTRLLVL.

The chain employs TRBV5-1 and TRBJ1-1; D is ambiguous. Trimming left V 0 bases short and J 4 bases short, with 19 bases between. Germline V gives CDR1 SGHRS, CDR2 YFSETQ. The CDR3 covers 17 residues. The CDR3 reads CASSLEGRRDSTTEAFF. The CDR3 DNA is TGCGCCAGCAGCTTGGAGGGTCGGAGGGATTCGACCACTGAAGCTTTCTTT.

The rearrangement uses TRBV5-1 and TRBJ2-3; 9 positions agree with TRBD2. Losses at the gene ends were 0 bases for V and 2 bases for J; bases not matched to a gene: 10. Per germline, CDR1 SGHRS and CDR2 YFSETQ. CDR3 length: 18 residues. As DNA, the CDR3 is TGCGCCAGCAGCTTGGATCCAGCGGGAGGCTACTTCACAGATACGCAGTATTTT. It yields the protein CASSLDPAGGYFTDTQYF.

CDR3 sequence (DNA): TGTGCCAGTAGCGGACAGTTTCTACCCTCTGGGGCCAACGTCCTGACTTTC. This sequence encodes CASSGQFLPSGANVLTF. The chain carries TRBV19 and TRBJ2-6; D might be TRBD1 (6 bases). Trimming shortened V by 6 bases and J by 0 bases, and 15 bases separated the two germline ends. The CDR3 sequence is 17 residues long. Germline V lookup: CDR1 LNHDA, CDR2 SQIVND (reference sequence).

The chain joins TRBV7-8 to TRBJ2-7, with TRBD1 matching 9 bases. V shed 1 base, J shed 0 bases, and the junction held 13 bases outside the gene matches. The CDR3 runs to 19 residues. Per the germline V gene, CDR1 is SGHVS and CDR2 is FQNEAQ. CDR3 sequence (DNA): TGTGCCAGCAGCTTAGTTGCGACAGGGGGTAGTAGCGGCTCCTACGAGCAGTACTTC. This translates into CASSLVATGGSSGSYEQYF.

The chain uses TRBV27 and TRBJ2-5; weak D call: TRBD2 (5 bases). The V and J ends lost 5 bases and 1 base respectively, with 11 bases between them. Germline CDR1 reads MNHEY; CDR2 reads SMNVEV (reference sequence). CDR3 size: 14 residues. The CDR3 DNA is TGTGCCAGCAGTAGAATCCGGGGCCAAGAGACCCAGTACTTC. The encoded protein is CASSRIRGQETQYF.

The genes are TRBV6-6 and TRBJ1-2, with D unresolved. Germline V gives CDR1 MNHNY, CDR2 SVGAGI (reference sequence). The CDR3 extends over 11 amino acids. V was trimmed by 2 bases and J by 6 bases, leaving 4 bases between them. CDR3 in DNA: TGTGCCAGCAGTTACCAGGATGGCTACACCTTC. Protein sequence: CASSYQDGYTF.

This chain joins TRBV9 and TRBJ2-7, with a weak D call TRBD1 (6 bases). Trimming removed 3 bases from V and 4 bases from J, with 11 bases in between. Germline V CDR1 and CDR2: SGDLS, YYNGEE. The CDR3 length is 13 residues. This CDR3 is CASSGDRLYEQYF. The CDR3, as DNA: TGTGCCAGCAGCGGAGACAGGTTATACGAGCAGTACTTC.

Many counts were recorded for this clone. In the same sample, other DNA sequences code for this CDR3. The genes are TRBV5-1 and TRBJ1-3; a possible D gene is TRBD1 (5 bases). The CDR3 totals 15 residues. Trimming took 2 bases from V and 4 from J, leaving 13 bases between them. Germline CDR1 reads SGHRS; CDR2 reads YFSETQ. The DNA of the CDR3 is TGCGCCAGCAGCTTTGGGCAGGGCGCCGGAAACACCATATATTTT. It codes for CASSFGQGAGNTIYF.